Each of the 31 T cell receptor beta chains below was sequenced from the same sample in a study of chronic HIV infection and antiretroviral therapy (dated by TCRdb to the mid-2010s). Receptor amplification or capture employed 5' RACE. Sequencing was performed on an Illumina MiSeq. The raw public reads went through TCRdb reprocessing: fastp at Q25, MiXCR clone calling, in-frame beta chains kept. Rows with a matching CDR3 protein are joined into one entry that keeps the most common DNA and genes. Recorded for this sample are over 40,000 distinct CDR3 sequences; 15% to 20% of them occurred a single time. The ten largest clones take up 2.8% of the sample. The sample was peripheral blood. Receptors were obtained from an adult who had HIV and had not received antiretroviral therapy, or was an uninfected healthy control (not recorded which).

There are a few counts of this clonotype. The chain is built from TRBV20-1 and TRBJ2-7; 11 positions agree with TRBD2. After removal of 5 bases from V and 5 bases from J, the junction contained 14 bases not matched to a gene. This CDR3 region has 16 residues. The germline gives CDR1 DFQATT, CDR2 SNEGSKA (reference sequence). The CDR3 loop reads CSAWRPGLAAGNEQYF. DNA of the CDR3: TGCAGTGCTTGGCGACCGGGACTAGCGGCCGGGAACGAGCAGTACTTC.

The chain joins TRBV27 to TRBJ1-5; possibly TRBD1 for D (6 bases). V lost 2 bases and J lost 2, with 7 bases in between. CDR1 and CDR2 from the germline V gene are MNHEY and SMNVEV (reference sequence). The CDR3 runs 14 residues. CDR3 loop: CASSLGQRNQPQHF. In DNA form, the CDR3 reads TGTGCCAGCAGTTTAGGACAGCGCAATCAGCCCCAGCATTTT.

The chain uses TRBV10-3 and TRBJ2-3; TRBD2 aligns across 7 bases. V shed 10 bases, J shed 4 bases, and the junction held 8 bases outside the gene matches. The CDR3 extends over 13 amino acids. Germline V CDR1 and CDR2: ENHRY, SYGVKD. CDR3 coding DNA: TGTGCCACCCAGGCGGGAGCCCCAGATACGCAGTATTTT. Translation: CATQAGAPDTQYF.

This rearrangement joins TRBV7-3 to TRBJ2-6, with D maybe TRBD2 (5 bases). CDR1 is SGHTA and CDR2 is FQGTGA in the germline V gene. Trimming cost V 1 base and J 5 bases, with 15 bases left between them. The CDR3 contains 17 residues. This CDR3 is CASSLKGWLARANVLTF. The CDR3 DNA follows: TGTGCCAGCAGCTTAAAAGGGTGGCTAGCAAGGGCCAACGTCCTGACTTTC.

This clonotype was detected ten times or more. This sequence joins TRBV5-1 and TRBJ2-7; D is perhaps TRBD2 (5 bases). Germline CDR1 reads SGHRS; CDR2 reads YFSETQ. This CDR3 is 14 amino acids long. V lost 0 bases and J 3 bases, leaving 10 bases between the germline ends. The CDR3 DNA follows: TGCGCCAGCAGCTTGGCCGGACTCGACTACGAGCAGTACTTC. It yields the protein CASSLAGLDYEQYF.

This clonotype turned up a few times. The chain links TRBV28 to TRBJ2-3; D is unresolved. Between the trimmed V and J ends, which lost 3 bases and 8 bases, there was a span of 18 bases. This CDR3 has 15 residues. Germline V CDR1 and CDR2: MDHEN, SYDVKM. CDR3 region: CASSFPKGLIGTQYF. In nucleotides, the CDR3 is TGTGCCAGCAGTTTTCCCAAGGGCCTGATCGGTACGCAGTATTTT.

The table lists this clonotype with a few counts. The rearrangement uses TRBV29-1 and TRBJ1-1; D ambiguous. Germline V gives CDR1 SQVTM, CDR2 ANQGSEA. The CDR3 covers 13 residues. V lost 5 bases, J lost 6 bases, and 16 bases lay in between. The CDR3 nucleotides read TGCAGCGTTCACCCTCTATCGACCTCTGAAGCTTTCTTT. This gives the protein CSVHPLSTSEAFF.

This chain uses TRBV5-1 with TRBJ1-3, with a possible D match to TRBD1 (5 bases). Trimming took off 0 bases at V and 5 bases at J, with 15 bases between the two ends. This CDR3 contains 16 residues. CDR1 SGHRS and CDR2 YFSETQ come from the germline V gene. Here the CDR3 DNA reads TGCGCCAGCAGCTTGGTATCCGGAGGGGCGAGAAACACCATATATTTT. Amino acid sequence: CASSLVSGGARNTIYF.

The CDR3 DNA reads as TGCAGCGGGTGTAGGGAGGATACGCAGTATTTT. Its protein is CSGCREDTQYF. This sequence joins TRBV29-1 and TRBJ2-3; tentatively, D is TRBD2 (5 bases). CDR3 length equals 11 residues. CDR1 SQVTM and CDR2 ANQGSEA come from the germline V gene. The V end lost 7 bases, the J end lost 6 bases, and 11 bases lay between the germline ends.

This chain joins TRBV24-1 and TRBJ2-1, with D perhaps given as TRBD1 or TRBD2 (5 bases each). This CDR3 spans 16 amino acids. Germline assignment: CDR1 KGHDR and CDR2 SFDVKD. V dropped 5 bases and J dropped 0 bases, with 13 bases sitting between them. CDR3: CATSGRDLSSYNEQFF. The CDR3 DNA is TGTGCCACCAGTGGCCGGGACCTTAGCTCCTACAATGAGCAGTTCTTC.

The chain carries TRBV3-1 and TRBJ2-2; D perhaps matches TRBD2 (6 bases). V lost 1 base and J lost 8, with 14 bases in between. CDR3 size: 15 residues. From germline, CDR1 is LGHDT and CDR2 YNNKEL (reference sequence). The CDR3: CASSQAGAVTGELFF. CDR3 nucleotides: TGTGCCAGCAGCCAAGCGGGAGCAGTCACGGGGGAGCTGTTTTTT.

This clonotype was detected a few times. CDR3 nucleotide sequence: TGTGCCAGCAGTGCGGGGACCTACGAGCAGTACTTC. Protein: CASSAGTYEQYF. This sequence joins TRBV28 and TRBJ2-7; possible D gene TRBD2, 6 bases. V lost 5 bases and J lost 2, with 7 bases in between. Per germline, CDR1 MDHEN and CDR2 SYDVKM. The CDR3 spans 12 residues.

This clonotype was seen more than once but under ten times. The V call is TRBV6-4, the J call TRBJ2-2; D could derive from TRBD1 or TRBD2 (5 bases each). Looked up from germline, CDR1 is MRHNA and CDR2 is SNTAGT. The CDR3 covers 14 residues. V was pared by 5 bases and J by 4 bases, with 11 bases between. The CDR3: CASSPGATTGELFF. CDR3 bases: TGTGCCAGCAGTCCCGGGGCTACCACCGGGGAGCTGTTTTTT.

By proportion, this clonotype is medium-sized (0.01 to 0.1%). V and J are TRBV28 and TRBJ2-3; D remains unclear. V was clipped by 3 bases and J by 1 base, with 8 bases between them. Looked up from germline, CDR1 is MDHEN and CDR2 is SYDVKM. The CDR3 covers 14 residues. CDR3 DNA sequence: TGTGCCAGCAGTTTTGTGGCTGGCACAGATACGCAGTATTTT. It codes for CASSFVAGTDTQYF.

The J gene is TRBJ2-7, the V gene TRBV4-2; no clear D gene. The V end lost 0 bases, the J end lost 3 bases, and 6 bases lay between the germline ends. The CDR3 contains 13 residues. CDR1 is LGHNA, CDR2 YNFKEQ, per germline. This CDR3 is CASSQEYSYEQYF. In DNA, the CDR3 is TGTGCCAGCAGCCAAGAATACAGCTACGAGCAGTACTTC.

The gene calls are TRBV11-2 and TRBJ1-4; unclear D gene. Germline lookup yields CDR1 SGHAT and CDR2 FQNNGV. Trimming took off 2 bases at V and 2 bases at J, with 12 bases between the two ends. CDR3 size: 16 residues. The CDR3 nucleotides read TGTGCCAGCAGCTTATCTTTTTCCAGGACTAATGAAAAACTGTTTTTT. This codes for CASSLSFSRTNEKLFF.

This clonotype was counted a few times. The chain recombines TRBV2 with TRBJ2-2, with a possible D match to TRBD1 (6 bases). V was clipped by 4 bases and J by 10 bases, with 10 bases between them. The germline V gene has CDR1 SNHLY and CDR2 FYNNEI. This CDR3 has 12 amino acids. The DNA for the CDR3 is TGTGCCAGCAGTGTACAGGGTGCGGAGCTGTTTTTT. This gives the protein CASSVQGAELFF.

The chain employs TRBV2 and TRBJ2-3; 9 nucleotides agree with TRBD1. Germline V CDR1 and CDR2: SNHLY, FYNNEI. V lost 8 bases, J lost 4 bases, and 10 bases stayed unmatched. The CDR3 length is 15 residues. The CDR3 DNA is TGTGCCAGCGGACCGGGACAGGGTAAAGCAGATACGCAGTATTTT. Its translation is CASGPGQGKADTQYF.

The genes are TRBV9 and TRBJ2-7, with 12 bases matching TRBD1. The CDR3 is 15 residues long. J lost 5 bases, V lost 3 bases, and 6 bases had no gene match. CDR1 SGDLS and CDR2 YYNGEE come from the germline V gene. The CDR3 loop is CASSEGTGGADEQYF. The CDR3 coding sequence is TGTGCCAGCAGCGAGGGGACAGGGGGCGCGGACGAGCAGTACTTC. The variable domain in full, completed from reference TRBV9 and TRBJ2-7, reads DSGVTQTPKHLITATGQRVTLRCSPRSGDLSVYWYQQSLDQGLQFLIQYYNGEERAKGNILERFSAQQFPDLHSELNLSSLELGDSALYFCASSEGTGGADEQYFGPGTRLTVT.

The chain joins TRBV28 to TRBJ1-1; 11 bases match TRBD1. V lost 4 bases, J lost 5 bases, and 6 bases stayed unmatched. From germline, CDR1 is MDHEN and CDR2 SYDVKM. The CDR3 has 15 residues. CDR3 amino acids: CASSSPGTGGTEAFF. Here the CDR3 DNA reads TGTGCCAGCAGTTCGCCCGGGACAGGGGGGACTGAAGCTTTCTTT.

Here the CDR3 DNA reads TGTGCCAGCAGTTTATTTGGGACAGCTGATGGCTACACCTTC. Its protein is CASSLFGTADGYTF. The chain uses TRBV28 and TRBJ1-2; 7 positions match TRBD1. The CDR3 has 14 amino acids. V trimming: 1 base; J trimming: 6 bases; junction bases outside the gene matches: 5. Germline V CDR1 and CDR2: MDHEN, SYDVKM.

This chain links TRBV29-1 with TRBJ2-7; possible D gene TRBD1, 6 bases. Germline V CDR1 and CDR2: SQVTM, ANQGSEA. Trimming stripped 3 bases from V and 0 bases from J, with 12 bases between. This CDR3 has 14 residues. In DNA form, the CDR3 reads TGCAGCGTTGAGAAGACAGGCAGCTCCTACGAGCAGTACTTC. It codes for CSVEKTGSSYEQYF.

V gene TRBV28 combines with J gene TRBJ1-1, with a weak D call TRBD1 (6 bases). V lost 8 bases and J 1 base, leaving 20 bases between the germline ends. CDR1 is MDHEN and CDR2 is SYDVKM in the germline V gene. This CDR3 has 16 amino acids. CDR3 in amino acids: CASSSSGAPRNTEAFF. In nucleotides, the CDR3 is TGTGCCAGCTCCTCCTCGGGGGCCCCGAGGAACACTGAAGCTTTCTTT.

The rearrangement links TRBV5-1 to TRBJ2-5, with 10 bases fitting TRBD1. Unmatched junction bases numbered 1, after V lost 1 base and J lost 1 base. CDR1 is SGHRS and CDR2 is YFSETQ in the germline V gene. The length of the CDR3 is 15 residues. The CDR3 coding sequence is TGCGCCAGCAGCTTGAGGGACAGGGGCCAAGAGACCCAGTACTTC. It yields the protein CASSLRDRGQETQYF.

This chain uses TRBV28 with TRBJ2-5; 9 nucleotides match TRBD1. The germline gives CDR1 MDHEN, CDR2 SYDVKM. The junction had 9 bases not matched to a gene; V was cut back by 5 bases and J by 5 bases. This CDR3 is 15 amino acids long. This CDR3 reads CASSVVGTGLETQYF. The CDR3 nucleotides read TGTGCCAGCAGTGTCGTTGGGACAGGGTTGGAGACCCAGTACTTC.

In this sample, this clonotype turned up a few times. The J gene is TRBJ1-4, the V gene TRBV15; 7 bases match TRBD1. Germline CDR1 reads LNHNV; CDR2 reads YYDKDF (reference sequence). The trim removed 8 bases at V and 5 bases at J, leaving 5 bases unmatched. The CDR3 length is 13 residues. The CDR3 spells CATLGQENEKLFF. For the CDR3, the DNA is TGTGCCACCCTCGGACAGGAGAATGAAAAACTGTTTTTT.

The chain carries TRBV28 and TRBJ2-7; 11 bases map to TRBD2. V was clipped by 10 bases and J by 2 bases; unmatched bases: 4. The CDR3 consists of 13 residues. Germline V CDR1 and CDR2: MDHEN, SYDVKM. The CDR3 protein is CATLSGRAYEQYF. The CDR3 DNA follows: TGTGCCACCCTTAGCGGGAGGGCCTACGAGCAGTACTTC.

V is TRBV10-3 and J is TRBJ1-2; TRBD1 matches 8 bases. CDR3 length equals 15 residues. V gave up 7 bases and J gave up 2 bases; unmatched junction bases: 9. Germline V gene data show CDR1 as ENHRY and CDR2 as SYGVKD. The CDR3 spells CAIKGTTGVNYGYTF. CDR3 sequence (DNA): TGTGCCATCAAGGGGACGACAGGGGTGAACTATGGCTACACCTTC.

The chain uses TRBV11-2 and TRBJ1-1; D not certain. In germline, CDR1 is SGHAT, CDR2 FQNNGV. V was cut by 6 bases and J by 0 bases, with 14 bases left in between. This CDR3 has 15 residues. As DNA, the CDR3 is TGTGCCAGCAGTCCCATTGCACCGGTGAACACTGAAGCTTTCTTT. This translates into CASSPIAPVNTEAFF.

The chain joins TRBV4-1 to TRBJ2-7, with D possibly being TRBD2 (5 bases). V was shortened by 4 bases and J by 3 bases, with 16 bases between the two germline ends. Germline V gene lookup returns CDR1 MGHRA and CDR2 YSYEKL. The CDR3 covers 15 residues. CDR3 nucleotides: TGCGCCAGCAGCCCGGAGGACGGAATCCGCTACGAGCAGTACTTC. This gives the protein CASSPEDGIRYEQYF.

This clonotype was counted between two and nine times. V is TRBV18 and J is TRBJ1-2, with 7 bases fitting TRBD1. The CDR3 covers 15 residues. The J segment lost 2 bases and the V segment lost 4 bases, leaving 7 bases of the junction unmatched. Germline V CDR1 and CDR2: KGHSH, LQKENI. The DNA of the CDR3 is TGTGCCAGCTCACTCGACAGGGCCAAGAACTATGGCTACACCTTC. It codes for CASSLDRAKNYGYTF. Together with reference TRBV18 and TRBJ1-2, the CDR3 gives the full variable domain: NAGVMQNPRHLVRRRGQEARLRCSPMKGHSHVYWYRQLPEEGLKFMVYLQKENIIDESGMPKERFSAEFPKEGPSILRIQQVVRGDSAAYFCASSLDRAKNYGYTFGSGTRLTVV.